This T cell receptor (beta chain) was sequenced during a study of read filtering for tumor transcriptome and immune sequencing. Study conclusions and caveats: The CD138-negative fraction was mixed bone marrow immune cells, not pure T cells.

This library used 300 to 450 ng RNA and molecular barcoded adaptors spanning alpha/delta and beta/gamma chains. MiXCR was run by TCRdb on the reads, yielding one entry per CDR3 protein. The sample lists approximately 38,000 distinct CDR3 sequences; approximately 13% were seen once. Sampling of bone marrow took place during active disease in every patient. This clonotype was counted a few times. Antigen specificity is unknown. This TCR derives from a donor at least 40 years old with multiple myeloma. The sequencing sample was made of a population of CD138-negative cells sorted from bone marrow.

The CDR3 is CSVGLAGFGVETQYF. CDR3 DNA sequence: TGCAGCGTTGGACTAGCGGGTTTTGGGGTCGAGACCCAGTACTTC. The chain combines TRBV29-1 with TRBJ2-5, with 10 bases identical to TRBD2. V lost 4 bases to trimming and J lost 5 bases; unmatched junction nucleotides: 10. CDR1 and CDR2 from the germline V gene are SQVTM and ANQGSEA. CDR3 size: 15 residues.